This T cell receptor beta chain is drawn from a study of T cells in Graves' hyperthyroidism and ophthalmopathy. Germline CDR1 is ENHRY and CDR2 is SYGVKD. The CDR3 is 12 amino acids. J gave up 5 bases and V 10 bases, and 5 bases lay outside the gene matches. Each diagnosis drew on symptoms, thyroxine, TRAb, thyroid ultrasound and orbital computed tomography findings. Regions amplified from RNA transcripts were the TCR beta CDR3 regions. In the first-round RT-PCR of the TCR CDR3, the HTBI primer set was used. Using its own MiXCR run on the multiplex PCR reads, TCRdb lists one record per CDR3 protein. This table has about 46,000 distinct CDR3 sequences, approximately 49% appearing once.

The specimen was peripheral blood or thyroid tissue (not recorded which). V is TRBV10-3 and J is TRBJ2-7; 10 nucleotides match TRBD2. This TCR came from a woman aged 45-65 years with Graves' hyperthyroidism. CDR3 sequence: CATELAGHEQYF. The CDR3 DNA reads TGTGCCACAGAACTAGCGGGACACGAGCAGTACTTC.